Below, one TCR beta chain is given with its context. These data come from a study of T cell changes during pregnancy in multiple sclerosis. Germline V gives CDR1 LNHDA, CDR2 SQIVND (reference sequence). The ends were cut back, 4 bases at V and 1 base at J, with 20 bases in the middle. The CDR3 consists of 18 residues. The method was immunoSEQ multiplex PCR; TCRdb's version includes in-frame clones alone and lacks a portion of them. The sample has about 52,000 clones, around 92% seen once; the top ten hold 0.74%. This sequence was found in a female donor with multiple sclerosis, enrolled in a pregnancy study. The chain has TRBV19 and TRBJ1-3; D perhaps matches TRBD1 (6 bases). Sequenced here: CD4+ T cells from peripheral blood mononuclear cells, sampled in the third trimester of pregnancy. The DNA of the CDR3 is TGTGCCAGTAGTAGGAGCGCCGGGACATTCTGGTCTGGAAACACCATATATTTT. This gives the protein CASSRSAGTFWSGNTIYF.